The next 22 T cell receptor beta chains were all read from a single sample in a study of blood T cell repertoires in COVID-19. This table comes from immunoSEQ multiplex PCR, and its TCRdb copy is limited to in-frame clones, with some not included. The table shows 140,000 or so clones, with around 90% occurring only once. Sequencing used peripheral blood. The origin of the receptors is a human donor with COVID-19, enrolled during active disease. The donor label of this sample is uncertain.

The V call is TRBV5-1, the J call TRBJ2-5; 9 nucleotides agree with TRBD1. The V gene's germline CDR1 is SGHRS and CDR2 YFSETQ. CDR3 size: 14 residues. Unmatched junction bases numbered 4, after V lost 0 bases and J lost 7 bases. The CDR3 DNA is TGCGCCAGCAGCTTGGACAGGGGGCTCGGGACCCAGTACTTC. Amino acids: CASSLDRGLGTQYF.

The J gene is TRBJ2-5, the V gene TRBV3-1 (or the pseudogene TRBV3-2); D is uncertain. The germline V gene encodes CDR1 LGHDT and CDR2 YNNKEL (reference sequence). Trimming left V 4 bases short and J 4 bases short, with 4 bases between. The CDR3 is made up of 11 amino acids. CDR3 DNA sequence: TGTGCCAGCAGCCTCCGAGAGACCCAGTACTTC. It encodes CASSLRETQYF.

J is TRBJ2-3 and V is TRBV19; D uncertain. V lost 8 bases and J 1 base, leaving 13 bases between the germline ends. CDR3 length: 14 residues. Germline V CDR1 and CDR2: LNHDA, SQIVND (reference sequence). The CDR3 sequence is CASSWAIGTDTQYF. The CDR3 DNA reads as TGTGCCAGTTCATGGGCAATCGGCACAGATACGCAGTATTTT.

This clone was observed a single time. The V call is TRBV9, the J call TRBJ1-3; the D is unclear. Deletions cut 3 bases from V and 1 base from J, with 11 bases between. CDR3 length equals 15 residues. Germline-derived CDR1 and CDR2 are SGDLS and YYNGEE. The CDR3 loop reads CASSAGGLSGNTIYF. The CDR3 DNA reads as TGTGCCAGCAGCGCCGGAGGGTTATCTGGAAACACCATATATTTT.

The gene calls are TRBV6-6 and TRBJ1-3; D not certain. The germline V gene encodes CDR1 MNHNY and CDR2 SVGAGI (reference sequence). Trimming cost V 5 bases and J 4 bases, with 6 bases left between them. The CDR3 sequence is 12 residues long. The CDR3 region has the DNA TGTGCCAGCAGTCCCTCGGGAAACACCATATATTTT. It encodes CASSPSGNTIYF.

CDR3 sequence (DNA): TGTGCCACCAGCCCCCTTACAGGTTCCTTAGGGGAAAAACTGTTTTTT. This codes for CATSPLTGSLGEKLFF. V is TRBV15 and J is TRBJ1-4, with D maybe TRBD1 (5 bases). Per the germline V gene, CDR1 is LNHNV and CDR2 is YYDKDF (reference sequence). This CDR3 contains 16 residues. The V gene lost 5 bases and the J gene lost 8 bases, with 21 bases spanning the gap.

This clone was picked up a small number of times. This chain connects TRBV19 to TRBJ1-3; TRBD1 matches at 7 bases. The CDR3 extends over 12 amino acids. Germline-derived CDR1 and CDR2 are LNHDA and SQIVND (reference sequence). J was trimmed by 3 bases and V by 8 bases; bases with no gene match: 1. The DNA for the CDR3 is TGTGCCAGTGGACAGGATGGAAACACCATATATTTT. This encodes CASGQDGNTIYF.

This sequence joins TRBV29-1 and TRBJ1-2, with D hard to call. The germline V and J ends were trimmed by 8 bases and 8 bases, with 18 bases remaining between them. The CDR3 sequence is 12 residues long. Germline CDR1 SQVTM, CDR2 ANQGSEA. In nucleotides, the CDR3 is TGCAGCTTCGAATCGGTGGTAGAGGGCTACACCTTC. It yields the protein CSFESVVEGYTF.

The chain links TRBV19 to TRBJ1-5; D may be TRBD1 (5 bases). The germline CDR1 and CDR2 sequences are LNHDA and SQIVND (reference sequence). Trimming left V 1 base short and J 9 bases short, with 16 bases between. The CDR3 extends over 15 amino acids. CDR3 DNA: TGTGCCAGTAGTATAGGGGACGGGAGCCTTGGGCCCCAGCATTTT. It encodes CASSIGDGSLGPQHF.

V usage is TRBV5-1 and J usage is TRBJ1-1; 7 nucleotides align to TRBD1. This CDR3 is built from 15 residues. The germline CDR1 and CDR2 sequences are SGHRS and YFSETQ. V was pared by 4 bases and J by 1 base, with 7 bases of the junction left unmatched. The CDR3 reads CASSAQTGQNTEAFF. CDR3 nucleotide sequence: TGCGCCAGCAGCGCTCAGACAGGGCAGAACACTGAAGCTTTCTTT.

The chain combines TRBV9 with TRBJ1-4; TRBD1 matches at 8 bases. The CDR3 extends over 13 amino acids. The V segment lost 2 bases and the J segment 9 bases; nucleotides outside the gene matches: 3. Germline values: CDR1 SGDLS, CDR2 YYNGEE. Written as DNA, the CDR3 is TGTGCCAGCAGCGTTGGGACAGGACAAAAACTGTTTTTT. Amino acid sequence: CASSVGTGQKLFF. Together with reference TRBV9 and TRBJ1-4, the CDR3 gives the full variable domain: DSGVTQTPKHLITATGQRVTLRCSPRSGDLSVYWYQQSLDQGLQFLIQYYNGEERAKGNILERFSAQQFPDLHSELNLSSLELGDSALYFCASSVGTGQKLFFGSGTQLSVL.

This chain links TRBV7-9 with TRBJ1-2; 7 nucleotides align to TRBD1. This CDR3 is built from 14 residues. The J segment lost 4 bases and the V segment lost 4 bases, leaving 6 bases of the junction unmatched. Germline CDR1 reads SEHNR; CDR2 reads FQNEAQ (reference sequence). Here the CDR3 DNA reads TGTGCCAGCAGCTACTCGGGACAGCTCTATGGCTACACCTTC. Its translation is CASSYSGQLYGYTF.

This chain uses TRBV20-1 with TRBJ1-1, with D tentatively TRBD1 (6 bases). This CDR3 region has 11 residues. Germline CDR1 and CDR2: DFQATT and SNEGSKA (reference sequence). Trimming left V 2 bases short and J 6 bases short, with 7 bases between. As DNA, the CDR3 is TGCAGTGCTAGACAGGGGCCTGAAGCTTTCTTT. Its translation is CSARQGPEAFF.

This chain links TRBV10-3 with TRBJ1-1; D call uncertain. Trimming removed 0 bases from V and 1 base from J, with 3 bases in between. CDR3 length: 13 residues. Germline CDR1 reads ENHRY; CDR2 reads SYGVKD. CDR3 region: CAISESRNTEAFF. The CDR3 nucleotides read TGTGCCATCAGTGAGTCGAGGAACACTGAAGCTTTCTTT.

The CDR3 region is CSCGRGRVQETQYF. DNA of the CDR3: TGCAGCTGCGGGCGAGGAAGGGTCCAAGAGACCCAGTACTTC. V usage is TRBV29-1 and J usage is TRBJ2-5, with TRBD2 as a possible D gene (5 bases). Trimming removed 8 bases at V and 1 base at J, with 17 bases between. The CDR3 spans 14 residues. Germline lookup yields CDR1 SQVTM and CDR2 ANQGSEA.

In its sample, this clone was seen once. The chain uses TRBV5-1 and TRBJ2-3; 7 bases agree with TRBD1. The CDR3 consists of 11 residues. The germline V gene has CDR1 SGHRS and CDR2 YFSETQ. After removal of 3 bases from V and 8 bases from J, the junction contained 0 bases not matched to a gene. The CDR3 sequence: CASSWDSTQYF. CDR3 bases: TGCGCCAGCAGCTGGGACAGTACGCAGTATTTT. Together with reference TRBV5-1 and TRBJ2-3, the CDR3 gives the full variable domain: KAGVTQTPRYLIKTRGQQVTLSCSPISGHRSVSWYQQTPGQGLQFLFEYFSETQRNKGNFPGRFSGRQFSNSRSEMNVSTLELGDSALYLCASSWDSTQYFGPGTRLTVL.

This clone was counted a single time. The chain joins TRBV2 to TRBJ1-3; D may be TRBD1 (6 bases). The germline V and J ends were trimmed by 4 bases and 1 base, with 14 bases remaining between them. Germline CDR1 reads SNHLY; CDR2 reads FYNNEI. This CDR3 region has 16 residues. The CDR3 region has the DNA TGTGCCAGCAGTGTGACGGGGGGCAGGTCTGGAAACACCATATATTTT. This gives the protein CASSVTGGRSGNTIYF. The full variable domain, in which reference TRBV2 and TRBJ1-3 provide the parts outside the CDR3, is EPEVTQTPSHQVTQMGQEVILRCVPISNHLYFYWYRQILGQKVEFLVSFYNNEISEKSEIFDDQFSVERPDGSNFTLKIRSTKLEDSAMYFCASSVTGGRSGNTIYFGEGSWLTVV.

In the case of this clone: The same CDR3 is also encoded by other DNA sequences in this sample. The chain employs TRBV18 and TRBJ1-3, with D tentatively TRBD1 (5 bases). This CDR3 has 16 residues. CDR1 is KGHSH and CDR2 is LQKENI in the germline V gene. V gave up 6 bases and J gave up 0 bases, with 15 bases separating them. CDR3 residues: CASSLGQPPSGNTIYF. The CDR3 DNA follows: TGTGCCAGCTCCCTAGGACAACCCCCCTCTGGAAACACCATATATTTT. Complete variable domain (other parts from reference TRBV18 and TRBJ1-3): NAGVMQNPRHLVRRRGQEARLRCSPMKGHSHVYWYRQLPEEGLKFMVYLQKENIIDESGMPKERFSAEFPKEGPSILRIQQVVRGDSAAYFCASSLGQPPSGNTIYFGEGSWLTVV.

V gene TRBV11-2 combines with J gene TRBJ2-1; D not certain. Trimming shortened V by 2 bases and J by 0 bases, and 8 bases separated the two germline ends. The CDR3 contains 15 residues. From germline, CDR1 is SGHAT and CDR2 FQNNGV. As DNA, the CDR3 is TGTGCCAGCAGCTTAAGAGGTGACTCCTACAATGAGCAGTTCTTC. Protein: CASSLRGDSYNEQFF.

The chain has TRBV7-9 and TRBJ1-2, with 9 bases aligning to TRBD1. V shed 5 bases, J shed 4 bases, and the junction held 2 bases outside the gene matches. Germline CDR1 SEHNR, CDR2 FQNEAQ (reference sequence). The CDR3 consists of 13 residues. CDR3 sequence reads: CASSVGQGYGYTF. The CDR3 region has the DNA TGTGCCAGCAGCGTGGGACAGGGCTATGGCTACACCTTC.

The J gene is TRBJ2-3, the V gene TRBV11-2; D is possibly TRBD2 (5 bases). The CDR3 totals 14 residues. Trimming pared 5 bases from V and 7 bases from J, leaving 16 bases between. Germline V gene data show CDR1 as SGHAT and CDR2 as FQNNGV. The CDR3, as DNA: TGTGCCAGCAGCCCCGGGATACCTTCACATACGCAGTATTTT. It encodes CASSPGIPSHTQYF.

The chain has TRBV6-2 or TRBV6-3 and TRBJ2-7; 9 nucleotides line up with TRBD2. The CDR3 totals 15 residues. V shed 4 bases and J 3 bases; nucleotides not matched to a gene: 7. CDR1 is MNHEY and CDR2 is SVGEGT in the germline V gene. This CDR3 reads CASSWNSGGDYEQYF. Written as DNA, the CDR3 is TGTGCCAGCAGTTGGAATAGCGGGGGAGACTACGAGCAGTACTTC.